The next 14 T cell receptor beta chains were all read from a single sample in a study of T-cell memory formation after mild COVID-19. TCRdb itself ran the 5' RACE reads through MiXCR, one entry per CDR3 protein. The table has 450,000 to 650,000 distinct CDR3 sequences, roughly 20% seen once. Sequencing input: PBMCs or a T cell subset sorted from them (not recorded which). These receptors originate from an adult woman who had mild COVID-19 (a few samples of this study predate the infection). Cell type and time point are not known.

The sample holds a few counts of this clonotype. This chain joins TRBV12-3 or TRBV12-4 and TRBJ2-1; 11 bases are shared with TRBD2. The CDR3 is 17 residues long. J lost 1 base, V lost 7 bases, and 9 bases had no gene match. CDR3 amino acids: CASTLSRLAGSYNEQFF. Here the CDR3 DNA reads TGTGCCAGCACCCTCAGTCGACTAGCGGGGTCCTACAATGAGCAGTTCTTC.

The table lists this clonotype with many counts. The CDR3 DNA is TGCAGTGCCACCCCGATGGGGGGCCCAAGCACAGATACGCAGTATTTT. Translation gives CSATPMGGPSTDTQYF. The rearrangement uses TRBV20-1 and TRBJ2-3; D is possibly TRBD1 or TRBD2 (6 bases each). V lost 6 bases, J lost 0 bases, and 19 bases lay in between. CDR1 is DFQATT, CDR2 SNEGSKA, per germline (reference sequence). This CDR3 has 16 residues.

There are many counts of this clonotype. V is TRBV7-2 and J is TRBJ2-1; tentatively, D is TRBD2 (5 bases). The ends were cut back, 7 bases at V and 10 bases at J, with 23 bases in the middle. CDR3 size: 15 residues. Germline V gives CDR1 SGHTA, CDR2 FQGNSA. This CDR3 is CASTTPLGPFKEQFF. The CDR3 DNA reads as TGTGCCAGCACGACCCCACTAGGCCCTTTTAAGGAGCAGTTCTTC.

This clonotype was counted between two and nine times. The chain links TRBV5-1 to TRBJ2-1, with D possibly called TRBD1 or TRBD2 (6 bases each). The V end was cut by 7 bases, the J end by 0 bases, with 17 bases between. Germline V gene sequence: CDR1 SGHRS, CDR2 YFSETQ. The CDR3 has 16 residues. The CDR3 coding sequence is TGCGCCAGCCCGGGGCCGGGGGCGAGCTCCTACAATGAGCAGTTCTTC. Encoded protein: CASPGPGASSYNEQFF.

This rearrangement joins TRBV6-1 to TRBJ1-1; tentatively, D is TRBD1 (5 bases). CDR3 size: 16 residues. V was cut by 1 base and J by 8 bases, with 20 bases left in between. Per the germline V gene, CDR1 is MNHNS and CDR2 is SASEGT. The CDR3 here is CASSEVRGLGADEAFF. In nucleotides, the CDR3 is TGTGCCAGCAGTGAAGTGAGGGGCTTAGGGGCCGACGAAGCTTTCTTT.

This chain uses TRBV18 with TRBJ2-1; the D gene is possibly TRBD2 (6 bases). Trimming removed 3 bases at V and 10 bases at J, with 13 bases between. This CDR3 has 13 residues. Germline V CDR1 and CDR2: KGHSH, LQKENI. DNA of the CDR3: TGTGCCAGCTCACCGGACTCGGCGGGAGAGCAGTTCTTC. Its protein is CASSPDSAGEQFF.

This clonotype was detected many times. The V call is TRBV11-3, the J call TRBJ2-5; D might be TRBD2 (7 bases). Trimming cost V 5 bases and J 5 bases, with 21 bases left between them. Germline V gives CDR1 SGHNT, CDR2 YENEEA. The CDR3 contains 16 residues. The CDR3 region is CASSPLGGLRGETQYF. The CDR3, as DNA: TGTGCCAGCAGCCCACTGGGGGGGCTGAGAGGGGAGACCCAGTACTTC.

This chain links TRBV9 with TRBJ2-5; TRBD2 agrees at 11 bases. The length of the CDR3 is 16 residues. CDR1 and CDR2 (germline): SGDLS, YYNGEE. V gave up 0 bases and J gave up 5 bases; unmatched junction bases: 6. In nucleotides, the CDR3 is TGTGCCAGCAGCGTAGGGTTAGCGGGAGGGCCGGAGACCCAGTACTTC. It encodes CASSVGLAGGPETQYF.

This clonotype was counted between two and nine times. The J gene is TRBJ1-1, the V gene TRBV5-1; D might be TRBD1 (5 bases). The CDR3 spans 14 residues. From germline, CDR1 is SGHRS and CDR2 YFSETQ. Trimming stripped 4 bases from V and 7 bases from J, with 17 bases between. CDR3 coding DNA: TGCGCCAGCAGCACGCGGGGCCAGGACGGTGAAGCTTTCTTT. Protein product: CASSTRGQDGEAFF.

This chain connects TRBV11-2 to TRBJ2-7, with 7 bases lining up with TRBD2. Trimming removed 5 bases from V and 3 bases from J; junction bases left unmatched: 10. CDR3 size: 15 residues. CDR1 is SGHAT, CDR2 FQNNGV, per germline. Written as DNA, the CDR3 is TGTGCCAGCAGCCACGGGTCTAGCGGATACTACGAGCAGTACTTC. It encodes CASSHGSSGYYEQYF.

The V gene is TRBV20-1, the J gene TRBJ2-3; D perhaps matches TRBD2 (6 bases). The V gene's germline CDR1 is DFQATT and CDR2 SNEGSKA (reference sequence). This CDR3 contains 13 residues. The germline V and J ends were trimmed by 1 base and 6 bases, with 11 bases remaining between them. The CDR3 reads CSARGGSGDTQYF. The CDR3 DNA sequence: TGCAGTGCTAGAGGGGGGAGCGGGGATACGCAGTATTTT.

CDR3 loop: CASSRDTVQETQYF. The CDR3 DNA reads as TGTGCCAGCAGTAGGGACACGGTGCAAGAGACCCAGTACTTC. The chain recombines TRBV7-9 with TRBJ2-5; D might be TRBD1 (6 bases). The CDR3 spans 14 residues. Germline V gives CDR1 SEHNR, CDR2 FQNEAQ (reference sequence). The V gene lost 6 bases and the J gene lost 2 bases, with 13 bases spanning the gap. The variable domain in full, completed from reference TRBV7-9 and TRBJ2-5, reads DTGVSQNPRHKITKRGQNVTFRCDPISEHNRLYWYRQTLGQGPEFLTYFQNEAQLEKSRLLSDRFSAERPKGSFSTLEIQRTEQGDSAMYLCASSRDTVQETQYFGPGTRLLVL.

There are a few counts of this clonotype. V usage is TRBV12-3 or TRBV12-4 and J usage is TRBJ1-1; the D gene is possibly TRBD1 (5 bases). The length of the CDR3 is 14 residues. Trimming pared 5 bases from V and 5 bases from J, leaving 15 bases between. For the CDR3, the DNA is TGTGCCAGCAGTGCTCCCCGGGGGTGGACTGAAGCTTTCTTT. Residues: CASSAPRGWTEAFF.

This clonotype was observed a few times. V gene TRBV20-1 combines with J gene TRBJ1-1; weak D call: TRBD1 (6 bases). The CDR3 consists of 11 residues. Germline V gene sequence: CDR1 DFQATT, CDR2 SNEGSKA (reference sequence). V was clipped by 1 base and J by 8 bases, with 8 bases between them. The CDR3 nucleotides are TGCAGTGCTAGAGCCCAGGGGGAAGCTTTCTTT. This codes for CSARAQGEAFF.